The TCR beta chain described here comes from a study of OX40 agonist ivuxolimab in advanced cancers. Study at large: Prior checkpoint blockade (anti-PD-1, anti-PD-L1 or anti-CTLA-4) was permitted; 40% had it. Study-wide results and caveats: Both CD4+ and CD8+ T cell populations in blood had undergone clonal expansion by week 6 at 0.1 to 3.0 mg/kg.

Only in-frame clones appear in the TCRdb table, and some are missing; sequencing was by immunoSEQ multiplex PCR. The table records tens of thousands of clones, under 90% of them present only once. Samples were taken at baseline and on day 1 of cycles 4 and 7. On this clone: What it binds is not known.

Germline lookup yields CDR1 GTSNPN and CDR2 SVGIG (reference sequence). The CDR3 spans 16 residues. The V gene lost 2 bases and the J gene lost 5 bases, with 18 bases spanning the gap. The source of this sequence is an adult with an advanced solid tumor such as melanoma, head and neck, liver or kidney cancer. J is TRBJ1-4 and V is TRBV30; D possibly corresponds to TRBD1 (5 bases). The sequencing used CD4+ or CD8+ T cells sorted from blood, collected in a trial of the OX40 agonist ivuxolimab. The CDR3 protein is CAWSPTTTALNEKLFF. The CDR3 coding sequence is TGTGCCTGGAGTCCAACCACGACAGCTCTAAATGAAAAACTGTTTTTT.